This entry lists 25 T cell receptor beta chains sequenced from one sample in a study of control samples from healthy donors and cancer patients (dated by TCRdb to 2020 to 2021). The method was the immunoSEQ multiplex PCR assay. This immuneACCESS table, as held by TCRdb, lists in-frame sequences with V and J called but not all clones. Of the missing ones, under half trace to an unresolved V gene in checked studies; the others have no known cause. The sample profile shows some 66,000 clones; over 75% of them were found once. Approximately 5% of the sample goes to the ten largest clones. The source material was blood. The receptors were gathered from a man aged 40-55 years in good health.

This clone was picked up one time. The chain recombines TRBV19 with TRBJ2-1, with 12 bases lining up with TRBD2. The CDR3 runs to 14 residues. The V and J ends lost 8 bases and 7 bases, in that order; junction bases with no gene match: 6. Per the germline V gene, CDR1 is LNHDA and CDR2 is SQIVND (reference sequence). Here the CDR3 reads CASAQLAGGNEQFF. The CDR3 DNA follows: TGTGCCAGTGCCCAACTAGCGGGAGGTAATGAGCAGTTCTTC.

The V call is TRBV28, the J call TRBJ1-3; no clear D gene. V was trimmed by 6 bases and J by 0 bases, leaving 9 bases between them. Germline CDR1 is MDHEN and CDR2 is SYDVKM. The CDR3 has 14 residues. As DNA, the CDR3 is TGTGCCAGCAGGCGCGCCCCCTCTGGAAACACCATATATTTT. The encoded protein is CASRRAPSGNTIYF.

Here the CDR3 reads CASSQDLGRTERSHKNIQYF. CDR3 in DNA: TGCGCCAGCAGCCAAGATTTAGGTCGGACAGAACGCTCCCATAAGAACATTCAGTACTTC. The chain joins TRBV4-3 to TRBJ2-4; D might be TRBD1 (6 bases). Between the trimmed V and J ends, which lost 0 bases and 7 bases, there was a span of 28 bases. This CDR3 comprises 20 residues. Germline V CDR1 and CDR2: LGHNA, YSLEER.

The chain employs TRBV7-7 and TRBJ1-3; D unclear. Germline V CDR1 and CDR2: SSHAT, FNYEAQ (reference sequence). The CDR3 covers 14 residues. Between the trimmed V and J ends, which lost 5 bases and 2 bases, there was a span of 10 bases. This CDR3 is CASSTGLAGNTIYF. Here the CDR3 DNA reads TGTGCCAGCAGCACCGGACTGGCTGGAAACACCATATATTTT.

J is TRBJ1-4 and V is TRBV27, with unresolved D. The germline V and J ends were trimmed by 1 base and 1 base, with 7 bases remaining between them. This CDR3 comprises 15 residues. Per the germline V gene, CDR1 is MNHEY and CDR2 is SMNVEV (reference sequence). The CDR3 coding sequence is TGTGCCAGCAGTTTATTCTCGCGAACTAATGAAAAACTGTTTTTT. Translating gives CASSLFSRTNEKLFF.

The chain couples TRBV30 to TRBJ2-7; possible D gene TRBD1, 6 bases. The length of the CDR3 is 14 residues. From germline, CDR1 is GTSNPN and CDR2 SVGIG (reference sequence). V lost 5 bases and J lost 0, with 14 bases in between. The CDR3 here is CAWLDRGYSYEQYF. The DNA of the CDR3 is TGTGCCTGGTTGGACAGAGGGTACTCCTACGAGCAGTACTTC.

This clone was seen a handful of times. Relative to the germline gene, one junction end is altered; a read error may explain this. The DNA of the CDR3 is TGTGCCAGCAGCAGCAACGCCGGGACAGGGGAACCTCGGTTCTTC. Translating it yields CASSSNAGTGEPRFF. The V call is TRBV7-6, the J call TRBJ2-7; 10 bases match TRBD1. CDR1 and CDR2 from the germline V gene are SGHVS and FNYEAQ. The CDR3 sequence is 15 residues long.

CDR3 DNA sequence: TGTGCCTGGAGCGCGACAGCTAGCAATCAGCCCCAGCATTTT. Its translation is CAWSATASNQPQHF. The rearrangement links TRBV30 to TRBJ1-5; possible D gene TRBD1, 5 bases. The germline V gene has CDR1 GTSNPN and CDR2 SVGIG (reference sequence). The CDR3 has 14 amino acids. Trimming shortened V by 3 bases and J by 0 bases, and 9 bases separated the two germline ends.

The rearrangement uses TRBV6-6 and TRBJ2-2; 7 positions agree with TRBD2. The CDR3 length is 13 residues. The V segment lost 5 bases and the J segment 3 bases; nucleotides outside the gene matches: 0. The germline V gene encodes CDR1 MNHNY and CDR2 SVGAGI (reference sequence). Here the CDR3 DNA reads TGTGCCAGCAGTAGCGGGGACACCGGGGAGCTGTTTTTT. It yields the protein CASSSGDTGELFF.

CDR3 sequence (DNA): TGTGCCAGCAGCCCGGTGAGGGATTCACCCCTCCACTTT. It translates to CASSPVRDSPLHF. V gene TRBV7-2 combines with J gene TRBJ1-6; D is unclear. CDR3 length: 13 residues. The germline V and J ends were trimmed by 5 bases and 8 bases, with 10 bases remaining between them. The V gene's germline CDR1 is SGHTA and CDR2 FQGNSA.

This chain joins TRBV11-2 and TRBJ2-6; 8 bases agree with TRBD1. From germline, CDR1 is SGHAT and CDR2 FQNNGV. The CDR3 sequence is 17 residues long. Trimming took 5 bases from V and 0 from J; bases not matched to a gene: 6. CDR3 in amino acids: CASSPWTGLSGANVLTF. Here the CDR3 DNA reads TGTGCCAGCAGCCCCTGGACAGGGCTCTCTGGGGCCAACGTCCTGACTTTC.

This clone was seen a few times. V gene TRBV4-3 combines with J gene TRBJ1-5; the D is unclear. V lost 0 bases and J lost 1, with 10 bases in between. CDR3 size: 16 residues. The germline V gene has CDR1 LGHNA and CDR2 YSLEER. CDR3 coding DNA: TGCGCCAGCAGCCAAGATCTACGGTTAAGCAATCAGCCCCAGCATTTT. Its protein product is CASSQDLRLSNQPQHF.

DNA for the CDR3: TGTGCCAGCAGTTCAGGAATGGGGGGTAGCACTGAAGCTTTCTTT. Amino acid sequence: CASSSGMGGSTEAFF. The chain joins TRBV27 to TRBJ1-1; a weak D match, TRBD1 (5 bases). Looked up from germline, CDR1 is MNHEY and CDR2 is SMNVEV (reference sequence). The CDR3 totals 15 residues. V was pared by 4 bases and J by 4 bases, with 16 bases between.

The chain carries TRBV28 and TRBJ2-6; the D gene is possibly TRBD1 (5 bases). The CDR3 is made up of 17 amino acids. V was shortened by 4 bases and J by 0 bases, with 13 bases between the two germline ends. CDR1 and CDR2 (germline): MDHEN, SYDVKM. CDR3 sequence reads: CASSSLQGISGANVLTF. The CDR3 region has the DNA TGTGCCAGCAGTTCTCTGCAGGGAATCTCTGGGGCCAACGTCCTGACTTTC.

This clone was seen a few times. The V call is TRBV7-2, the J call TRBJ2-6; 8 nucleotides align to TRBD1. Looked up from germline, CDR1 is SGHTA and CDR2 is FQGNSA. CDR3 length: 16 amino acids. Trimming took 5 bases from V and 4 from J; bases not matched to a gene: 7. In DNA form, the CDR3 reads TGTGCCAGCAGCCCCATGACAGGGGTGGGGGCCAACGTCCTGACTTTC. Its translation: CASSPMTGVGANVLTF.

The chain is built from TRBV14 and TRBJ1-2; no clear D gene. The V end lost 0 bases, the J end lost 8 bases, and 10 bases lay between the germline ends. In germline, CDR1 is SGHDN, CDR2 FVKESK. CDR3 length: 13 amino acids. This CDR3 reads CASSQDSRGGYTF. CDR3 nucleotide sequence: TGTGCCAGCAGCCAAGACTCCCGGGGAGGCTACACCTTC.

The J gene is TRBJ2-2, the V gene TRBV18; D possibly uses TRBD1 or TRBD2 (6 bases each). Germline CDR1 is KGHSH and CDR2 is LQKENI. The CDR3 runs 16 residues. V lost 6 bases to trimming and J lost 4 bases, with 18 bases between them. The CDR3 region is CASSPLSRGLTGELFF. For the CDR3, the DNA is TGTGCCAGCTCCCCCCTAAGCAGGGGACTCACCGGGGAGCTGTTTTTT.

This clone has a count of ten or more. CDR3 amino acids: CASSQGGDRVTYEQYF. The DNA for the CDR3 is TGCGCCAGCAGCCAAGGCGGGGACAGGGTCACCTACGAGCAGTACTTC. The chain couples TRBV4-1 to TRBJ2-7, with TRBD1 matching over 9 bases. With V trimmed by 1 base and J by 2 bases, 6 bases remained unmatched. From germline, CDR1 is MGHRA and CDR2 YSYEKL. The CDR3 consists of 16 residues.

The rearrangement uses TRBV28 and TRBJ2-7, with TRBD2 matching 12 bases. This CDR3 is 15 amino acids long. The ends lost 7 bases at V and 4 bases at J; junction bases unmatched: 8. Per the germline V gene, CDR1 is MDHEN and CDR2 is SYDVKM. The CDR3 loop reads CASTLLAGGTYEQYF. The DNA for the CDR3 is TGTGCCAGCACCCTACTAGCGGGAGGAACTTACGAGCAGTACTTC.

V and J are TRBV11-2 and TRBJ1-5, with D hard to call. V lost 0 bases and J 3 bases, leaving 9 bases between the germline ends. There are 15 residues in the CDR3. The V gene's germline CDR1 is SGHAT and CDR2 FQNNGV. The CDR3 sequence: CASSLDWSVNQPQHF. CDR3 coding DNA: TGTGCCAGCAGCTTAGATTGGAGTGTCAATCAGCCCCAGCATTTT.

This chain joins TRBV10-2 and TRBJ1-5; no clear D gene. Germline V gene lookup returns CDR1 WSHSY and CDR2 SAAADI. V lost 5 bases and J 4 bases, leaving 15 bases between the germline ends. The CDR3 spans 15 residues. The CDR3 nucleotides read TGCGCCAGCAGTCCCGACTCCCTCGGGAATCAGCCCCAGCATTTT. It translates to CASSPDSLGNQPQHF.

The rearrangement links TRBV5-1 to TRBJ2-7; weak D call: TRBD2 (6 bases). The ends were cut back, 4 bases at V and 2 bases at J, with 13 bases in the middle. There are 14 residues in the CDR3. CDR1 SGHRS and CDR2 YFSETQ come from the germline V gene. The CDR3: CASSPRESTYEQYF. The DNA of the CDR3 is TGCGCCAGCAGCCCCCGGGAGAGCACCTACGAGCAGTACTTC.

The V gene is TRBV10-3, the J gene TRBJ1-2, with D perhaps TRBD1 (5 bases). The CDR3 contains 12 residues. Germline V gene data show CDR1 as ENHRY and CDR2 as SYGVKD. Trimming left V 11 bases short and J 7 bases short, with 17 bases between. CDR3 DNA: TGTGCCCTGGGGACGGCTGGTGGTGGCTACACCTTC. It translates to CALGTAGGGYTF.

The chain joins TRBV2 to TRBJ2-1; TRBD2 aligns across 11 bases. The germline CDR1 and CDR2 sequences are SNHLY and FYNNEI. With V trimmed by 10 bases and J by 3 bases, 5 bases remained unmatched. The CDR3 is 14 amino acids. In DNA form, the CDR3 reads TGTGCCACCCTGGGACTAGCGGTCTACAATGAGCAGTTCTTC. This gives the protein CATLGLAVYNEQFF.

The chain links TRBV12-5 to TRBJ2-2; TRBD2 matches at 12 bases. CDR3 size: 17 residues. The germline CDR1 and CDR2 sequences are LGHNT and FRNRAP. The V gene end was trimmed by 1 base and the J gene end by 5 bases; junction bases not matched to a gene: 5. The CDR3 region is CASGLASGGAGTGELFF. In DNA, the CDR3 is TGTGCTAGTGGTTTGGCTAGCGGGGGGGCCGGGACCGGGGAGCTGTTTTTT. The whole variable domain, remainder taken from reference TRBV12-5 and TRBJ2-2, is DARVTQTPRHKVTEMGQEVTMRCQPILGHNTVFWYRQTMMQGLELLAYFRNRAPLDDSGMPKDRFSAEMPDATLATLKIQPSEPRDSAVYFCASGLASGGAGTGELFFGEGSRLTVL.